These 15 T cell receptor beta chains share one sample of origin, sequenced in a study of CD4 T cells in relation to SARS-CoV-2 and coronaviruses. Clones were read by immunoSEQ multiplex PCR, and TCRdb kept only the in-frame ones, dropping some. This sample carries about 37,000 clones, about four fifths of them seen once, and the ten largest clones take around 4.2%. What these receptors recognize is not known. Sequencing was done on a sample of naive CD4+ T cells from PBMCs, cultured in vitro. Subset of the sample: naive CD4+ T cells isolated by negative enrichment. These receptor sequences come from an adult with COVID-19.

The J gene is TRBJ2-1, the V gene TRBV19, with 8 bases aligning to TRBD2. The V gene end was trimmed by 3 bases and the J gene end by 9 bases; junction bases not matched to a gene: 4. Germline V CDR1 and CDR2: LNHDA, SQIVND (reference sequence). The CDR3 is 13 residues long. CDR3 sequence: CASSISAGGEQFF. CDR3 DNA sequence: TGTGCCAGTAGTATTTCGGCGGGAGGTGAGCAGTTCTTC.

This clone has only one observation. The chain links TRBV5-4 to TRBJ2-3; no clear D gene. Looked up from germline, CDR1 is SGHNT and CDR2 is YYREEE (reference sequence). Trimming removed 4 bases from V and 3 bases from J, with 9 bases in between. This CDR3 is built from 13 residues. This chain's CDR3 is CASSPRWTDTQYF. In nucleotides, the CDR3 is TGTGCCAGCAGCCCGAGATGGACAGATACGCAGTATTTT.

The chain is built from TRBV7-8 and TRBJ2-1, with a possible D match to TRBD1 (6 bases). V was cut by 2 bases and J by 2 bases, with 13 bases left in between. Germline assignment: CDR1 SGHVS and CDR2 FQNEAQ. CDR3 length: 16 amino acids. The chain's CDR3 is CASSLTGFRAYNEQFF. CDR3 bases: TGTGCCAGCAGCTTAACAGGGTTTAGGGCCTACAATGAGCAGTTCTTC.

The V and J genes are TRBV24-1 and TRBJ1-5; the match to TRBD1 covers 7 bases. With 7 bases clipped from V and 5 bases from J, the junction kept 4 bases outside the gene matches. The CDR3 is made up of 13 amino acids. Germline V lookup: CDR1 KGHDR, CDR2 SFDVKD. Here the CDR3 reads CATSDGQDQPQHF. Written as DNA, the CDR3 is TGTGCCACCAGCGACGGACAGGATCAGCCCCAGCATTTT.

In its sample, this clone was seen a few times. V usage is TRBV19 and J usage is TRBJ1-1; 8 bases match TRBD1. Germline loops: CDR1 LNHDA, CDR2 SQIVND (reference sequence). The CDR3 totals 14 residues. J was trimmed by 1 base and V by 8 bases; bases with no gene match: 6. The CDR3 loop is CASSLGQGNTEAFF. The CDR3 nucleotides are TGTGCCAGTTCCCTTGGACAGGGGAACACTGAAGCTTTCTTT. The whole variable domain, filled in from reference TRBV19 and TRBJ1-1, reads DGGITQSPKYLFRKEGQNVTLSCEQNLNHDAMYWYRQDPGQGLRLIYYSQIVNDFQKGDIAEGYSVSREKKESFPLTVTSAQKNPTAFYLCASSLGQGNTEAFFGQGTRLTVV.

The CDR3 loop is CASSEALGLAANEQYF. In DNA, the CDR3 is TGTGCCAGCAGTGAAGCGCTCGGACTAGCGGCAAACGAGCAGTACTTC. This rearrangement joins TRBV6-1 to TRBJ2-7; 10 positions agree with TRBD2. The V segment lost 0 bases and the J segment 5 bases; nucleotides outside the gene matches: 7. CDR1 and CDR2 from the germline V gene are MNHNS and SASEGT. The CDR3 runs to 16 residues.

The rearrangement links TRBV28 to TRBJ1-4, with a tentative D call TRBD1 (5 bases). Trimming removed 5 bases at V and 0 bases at J, with 19 bases between. The CDR3 sequence is 18 residues long. CDR1 and CDR2 (germline): MDHEN, SYDVKM. The DNA for the CDR3 is TGTGCCAGCAGTCCGAGACTGACAGAGGTTACAACTAATGAAAAACTGTTTTTT. Amino acids: CASSPRLTEVTTNEKLFF.

The chain joins TRBV3-1 (or the pseudogene TRBV3-2) to TRBJ1-2; 7 bases fit TRBD1. CDR3 length equals 13 residues. Germline trimming cut 7 bases from V and 8 bases from J; bases unmatched to any gene: 10. Germline lookup yields CDR1 LGHDT and CDR2 YNNKEL (reference sequence). This chain's CDR3 is CASTNIRGTGYTF. CDR3 nucleotide sequence: TGTGCCAGCACCAATATCAGGGGGACAGGCTACACCTTC.

J is TRBJ2-6 and V is TRBV7-3, with unresolved D. The V end was cut by 6 bases, the J end by 6 bases, with 6 bases between. In germline, CDR1 is SGHTA, CDR2 FQGTGA. This CDR3 contains 12 residues. The CDR3 spells CASRAEANVLTF. In DNA form, the CDR3 reads TGTGCCAGCAGGGCCGAGGCCAACGTCCTGACTTTC.

This clone was counted once. The CDR3 here is CASSLLQQGWGQPQHF. The CDR3 region has the DNA TGTGCCAGCAGCTTACTACAACAGGGTTGGGGTCAGCCCCAGCATTTT. The chain employs TRBV5-8 and TRBJ1-5; possibly TRBD1 for D (6 bases). Germline V gene data show CDR1 as SGHTS and CDR2 as YDEGEE. CDR3 length: 16 residues. V was clipped by 2 bases and J by 6 bases, with 18 bases between them. Combining the CDR3 with reference TRBV5-8 and TRBJ1-5 gives the whole variable domain EAGVTQSPTHLIKTRGQQATLRCSPISGHTSVYWYQQALGLGLQFLLWYDEGEERNRGNFPPRFSGRQFPNYSSELNVNALELEDSALYLCASSLLQQGWGQPQHFGDGTRLSIL.

V usage is TRBV30 and J usage is TRBJ2-1, with D unresolved. Germline CDR1 GTSNPN, CDR2 SVGIG (reference sequence). The germline V and J ends were trimmed by 0 bases and 5 bases, with 8 bases remaining between them. The CDR3 is 13 residues long. CDR3 loop: CAWSVRTDNEQFF. The CDR3 DNA reads as TGTGCCTGGAGTGTACGGACGGACAATGAGCAGTTCTTC.

This chain connects TRBV10-3 to TRBJ2-1; 7 nucleotides match TRBD2. This CDR3 contains 16 residues. V gave up 0 bases and J gave up 7 bases; unmatched junction bases: 9. CDR1 and CDR2 (germline): ENHRY, SYGVKD. The CDR3 loop reads CAISESSGGSRNEQFF. The CDR3 nucleotides read TGTGCCATCAGTGAGTCGTCGGGAGGCAGCCGGAATGAGCAGTTCTTC.

The chain links TRBV19 to TRBJ2-3; no reliable D call. This CDR3 is 11 amino acids long. Trimming pared 10 bases from V and 5 bases from J, leaving 10 bases between. CDR1 is LNHDA and CDR2 is SQIVND in the germline V gene (reference sequence). This chain's CDR3 is CATGWVDTQYF. The CDR3 region has the DNA TGTGCCACCGGTTGGGTAGATACGCAGTATTTT.

This rearrangement joins TRBV2 to TRBJ2-3; 10 nucleotides align to TRBD2. Germline assignment: CDR1 SNHLY and CDR2 FYNNEI. V shed 6 bases and J 0 bases; nucleotides not matched to a gene: 3. The CDR3 is made up of 15 amino acids. For the CDR3, the DNA is TGTGCCAGCAGGGGACTAGCGACTAGCACAGATACGCAGTATTTT. It translates to CASRGLATSTDTQYF.

The rearrangement uses TRBV11-3 and TRBJ2-1; D is unclear. The CDR3 covers 16 residues. V was trimmed by 5 bases and J by 2 bases, leaving 16 bases between them. Germline lookup yields CDR1 SGHNT and CDR2 YENEEA. Written as DNA, the CDR3 is TGTGCCAGCAGCCAGAGTTGGGATCGGCCCTACAATGAGCAGTTCTTC. Translated, it gives CASSQSWDRPYNEQFF. The complete variable domain, with remaining parts taken from reference TRBV11-3 and TRBJ2-1, reads EAGVVQSPRYKIIEKKQPVAFWCNPISGHNTLYWYLQNLGQGPELLIRYENEEAVDDSQLPKDRFSAERLKGVDSTLKIQPAELGDSAVYLCASSQSWDRPYNEQFFGPGTRLTVL.